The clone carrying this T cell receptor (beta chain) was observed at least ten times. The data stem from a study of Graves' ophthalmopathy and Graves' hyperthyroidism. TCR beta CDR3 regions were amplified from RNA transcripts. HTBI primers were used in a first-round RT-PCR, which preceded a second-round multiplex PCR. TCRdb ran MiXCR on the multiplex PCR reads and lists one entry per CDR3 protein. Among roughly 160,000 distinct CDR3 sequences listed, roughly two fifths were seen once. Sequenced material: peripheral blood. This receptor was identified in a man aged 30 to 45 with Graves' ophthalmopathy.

The CDR3 region is CASSFVGKETQYF. DNA for the CDR3: TGTGCCAGCAGCTTCGTCGGGAAAGAGACCCAGTACTTC. V gene TRBV5-8 combines with J gene TRBJ2-5; TRBD2 is a possible D gene (5 bases). Trimming cost V 2 bases and J 3 bases, with 8 bases left between them. Germline CDR1 reads SGHTS; CDR2 reads YDEGEE. This CDR3 is 13 amino acids long.